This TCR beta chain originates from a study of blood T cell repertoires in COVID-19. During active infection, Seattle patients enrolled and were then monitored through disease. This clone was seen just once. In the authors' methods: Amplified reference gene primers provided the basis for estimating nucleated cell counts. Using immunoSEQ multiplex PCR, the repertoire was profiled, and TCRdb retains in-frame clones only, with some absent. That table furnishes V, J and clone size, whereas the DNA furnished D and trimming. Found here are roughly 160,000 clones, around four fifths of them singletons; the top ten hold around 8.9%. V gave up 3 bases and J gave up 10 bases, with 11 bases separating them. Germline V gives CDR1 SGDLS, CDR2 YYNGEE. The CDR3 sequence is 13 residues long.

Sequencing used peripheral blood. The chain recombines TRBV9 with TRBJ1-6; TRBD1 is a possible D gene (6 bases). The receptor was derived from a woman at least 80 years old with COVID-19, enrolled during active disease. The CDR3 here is CASSGGHGSPLHF. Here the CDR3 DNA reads TGTGCCAGCAGCGGGGGACACGGCTCACCCCTCCACTTT.